This entry lists 25 T cell receptor beta chains sequenced from one sample in a study of blood T cell repertoires in COVID-19. Libraries were prepared by immunoSEQ multiplex PCR; TCRdb keeps only in-frame clonotypes and omits some of them. The top ten hold roughly 0.86% of the sample, which has about 110,000 clones, 71% seen once. The specimen was peripheral blood. These receptor sequences come from a human donor with acute or convalescent COVID-19. The donor label of this sample is uncertain.

This clone has a single count. The V gene is TRBV5-1, the J gene TRBJ1-6; D ambiguous. The germline CDR1 and CDR2 sequences are SGHRS and YFSETQ. The CDR3 loop spans 18 amino acids. The V end lost 4 bases, the J end lost 0 bases, and 17 bases lay between the germline ends. This chain's CDR3 is CASSLKTSGSSYNSPLHF. The CDR3 nucleotides are TGCGCCAGCAGCCTCAAGACGTCGGGGAGCTCCTATAATTCACCCCTCCACTTT.

The chain employs TRBV28 and TRBJ2-1, with D maybe TRBD2 (7 bases). This CDR3 is 16 amino acids long. Trimming left V 4 bases short and J 4 bases short, with 17 bases between. CDR1 MDHEN and CDR2 SYDVKM come from the germline V gene. The CDR3 nucleotides read TGTGCCAGCAGTTCCTCCGGGGGGCGCCGGTACAATGAGCAGTTCTTC. It yields the protein CASSSSGGRRYNEQFF.

V and J are TRBV28 and TRBJ1-3; perhaps TRBD1 as D (6 bases). Trimming removed 4 bases at V and 4 bases at J, with 11 bases between. Germline assignment: CDR1 MDHEN and CDR2 SYDVKM. The CDR3 is 14 residues long. CDR3 bases: TGTGCCAGCAGTTGGGCAGGGGTAGGAAACACCATATATTTT. Encoded protein: CASSWAGVGNTIYF. The full variable domain, rest sourced from reference TRBV28 and TRBJ1-3, is DVKVTQSSRYLVKRTGEKVFLECVQDMDHENMFWYRQDPGLGLRLIYFSYDVKMKEKGDIPEGYSVSREKKERFSLILESASTNQTSMYLCASSWAGVGNTIYFGEGSWLTVV.

The chain has TRBV7-6 and TRBJ2-2; TRBD1 agrees at 9 bases. The germline gives CDR1 SGHVS, CDR2 FNYEAQ. The CDR3 is made up of 16 amino acids. With V trimmed by 4 bases and J by 4 bases, 7 bases remained unmatched. The CDR3 sequence: CASSSAGTGPTGELFF. DNA of the CDR3: TGTGCCAGCAGCTCCGCAGGGACAGGGCCCACCGGGGAGCTGTTTTTT.

The chain joins TRBV28 to TRBJ1-5, with a weak D call TRBD1 (5 bases). The CDR3 is 14 amino acids. Trimming left V 4 bases short and J 2 bases short, with 9 bases between. Germline assignment: CDR1 MDHEN and CDR2 SYDVKM. CDR3 amino acids: CASSSAGGNQPQHF. As DNA, the CDR3 is TGTGCCAGCAGTTCCGCGGGGGGCAATCAGCCCCAGCATTTT.

Only one count was recorded for this clone. The V call is TRBV1, the J call TRBJ1-5; TRBD1 is the table's D call and was not checked against the DNA. TRBV1 is reported as a pseudogene. This CDR3 spans 15 amino acids. This CDR3 is CTSSQGAKSNQPQHF. In nucleotides, the CDR3 is TGCACCAGCAGCCAGGGGGCAAAAAGCAATCAGCCCCAGCATTTT.

The V and J genes are TRBV5-1 and TRBJ1-4; 10 bases line up with TRBD1. The CDR3 consists of 14 residues. The ends lost 0 bases at V and 10 bases at J; junction bases unmatched: 3. Germline CDR1 reads SGHRS; CDR2 reads YFSETQ. The CDR3 sequence is CASSLGQGAGKLFF. As DNA, the CDR3 is TGCGCCAGCAGCTTGGGACAGGGGGCAGGAAAACTGTTTTTT. Complete variable domain (other parts from reference TRBV5-1 and TRBJ1-4): KAGVTQTPRYLIKTRGQQVTLSCSPISGHRSVSWYQQTPGQGLQFLFEYFSETQRNKGNFPGRFSGRQFSNSRSEMNVSTLELGDSALYLCASSLGQGAGKLFFGSGTQLSVL.

The chain recombines TRBV14 with TRBJ2-3; D is unclear. Germline CDR1 and CDR2: SGHDN and FVKESK. V lost 0 bases and J 1 base, leaving 11 bases between the germline ends. The CDR3 extends over 16 amino acids. The chain's CDR3 is CASSQEFVFGTDTQYF. The CDR3 DNA follows: TGTGCCAGCAGCCAAGAGTTCGTGTTCGGCACAGATACGCAGTATTTT.

V is TRBV19 and J is TRBJ1-2; TRBD1 might be the D (6 bases). This CDR3 region has 14 residues. Germline lookup yields CDR1 LNHDA and CDR2 SQIVND (reference sequence). The germline V and J ends were trimmed by 6 bases and 2 bases, with 13 bases remaining between them. The CDR3 sequence: CASRRVQGNYGYTF. DNA of the CDR3: TGTGCCAGTAGGAGGGTACAGGGCAACTATGGCTACACCTTC.

This clone has just one count. The gene calls are TRBV7-8 and TRBJ1-1; 8 bases map to TRBD1. V was pared by 6 bases and J by 2 bases, with 8 bases of the junction left unmatched. Germline CDR1 reads SGHVS; CDR2 reads FQNEAQ. The CDR3 is 15 amino acids. The CDR3 protein is CASRRQGARNTEAFF. Here the CDR3 DNA reads TGTGCCAGCAGGCGGCAGGGGGCGCGAAACACTGAAGCTTTCTTT.

The J gene is TRBJ2-5, the V gene TRBV11-2; TRBD2 agrees at 9 bases. The germline gives CDR1 SGHAT, CDR2 FQNNGV. The CDR3 loop spans 15 amino acids. Unmatched junction bases numbered 5, after V lost 5 bases and J lost 1 base. The CDR3 loop reads CASSRAGGLQETQYF. In DNA, the CDR3 is TGTGCCAGCAGCCGAGCGGGGGGCCTCCAAGAGACCCAGTACTTC.

The chain uses TRBV28 and TRBJ1-1; a weak D match, TRBD1 (5 bases). Germline V lookup: CDR1 MDHEN, CDR2 SYDVKM. V lost 7 bases to trimming and J lost 8 bases, with 11 bases between them. The CDR3 loop spans 11 amino acids. In DNA form, the CDR3 reads TGTGCCAGCACCTTTAACAGGGAAGCTTTCTTT. Protein product: CASTFNREAFF.

This clone was detected once. The V and J genes are TRBV5-1 and TRBJ2-3; the D is unclear. Germline CDR1 and CDR2: SGHRS and YFSETQ. CDR3 length: 12 amino acids. The germline V and J ends were trimmed by 4 bases and 2 bases, with 5 bases remaining between them. CDR3 protein: CASSPNTDTQYF. CDR3 coding DNA: TGCGCCAGCAGCCCTAACACAGATACGCAGTATTTT. Using reference TRBV5-1 and TRBJ2-3 for the parts outside the CDR3, the full variable domain is KAGVTQTPRYLIKTRGQQVTLSCSPISGHRSVSWYQQTPGQGLQFLFEYFSETQRNKGNFPGRFSGRQFSNSRSEMNVSTLELGDSALYLCASSPNTDTQYFGPGTRLTVL.

V gene TRBV18 combines with J gene TRBJ1-2; no clear D gene. This CDR3 has 13 amino acids. The V end lost 3 bases, the J end lost 3 bases, and 8 bases lay between the germline ends. Germline V lookup: CDR1 KGHSH, CDR2 LQKENI. In DNA form, the CDR3 reads TGTGCCAGCTCACCCGCGGCCGACTATGGCTACACCTTC. Protein product: CASSPAADYGYTF.

The rearrangement uses TRBV11-2 and TRBJ2-3, with D possibly being TRBD2 (6 bases). Trimming removed 3 bases at V and 6 bases at J, with 13 bases between. CDR1 and CDR2 from the germline V gene are SGHAT and FQNNGV. CDR3 length: 14 residues. As DNA, the CDR3 is TGTGCCAGCAGCTTTCGACTAGAATCGGATACGCAGTATTTT. As protein: CASSFRLESDTQYF. Full variable domain (rest looked up from reference TRBV11-2 and TRBJ2-3): EAGVAQSPRYKIIEKRQSVAFWCNPISGHATLYWYQQILGQGPKLLIQFQNNGVVDDSQLPKDRFSAERLKGVDSTLKIQPAKLEDSAVYLCASSFRLESDTQYFGPGTRLTVL.

V usage is TRBV18 and J usage is TRBJ1-2; D unclear. With 3 bases removed from V and 2 bases from J, the gap between germline ends came to 7 bases. This CDR3 has 13 amino acids. Germline V lookup: CDR1 KGHSH, CDR2 LQKENI. DNA for the CDR3: TGTGCCAGCTCACCCGACAAGAACTATGGCTACACCTTC. Translating gives CASSPDKNYGYTF.

This chain joins TRBV6-5 and TRBJ1-1; 7 bases are a match to TRBD1. This CDR3 is 15 amino acids long. Germline lookup yields CDR1 MNHEY and CDR2 SVGAGI. With 4 bases clipped from V and 4 bases from J, the junction kept 9 bases outside the gene matches. This CDR3 is CASSSNRGRGTEAFF. The CDR3 DNA is TGTGCCAGCAGTTCCAACAGGGGAAGGGGCACTGAAGCTTTCTTT.

The chain links TRBV30 to TRBJ1-6; a weak D match, TRBD1 (5 bases). The CDR3 sequence is 12 residues long. Germline V CDR1 and CDR2: GTSNPN, SVGIG (reference sequence). The germline V and J ends were trimmed by 8 bases and 8 bases, with 13 bases remaining between them. The CDR3, as DNA: TGTGCCCCGGGGGACCGGGATTCACCCCTCCACTTT. Translating gives CAPGDRDSPLHF. The variable domain in full, completed from reference TRBV30 and TRBJ1-6, reads SQTIHQWPATLVQPVGSPLSLECTVEGTSNPNLYWYRQAAGRGLQLLFYSVGIGQISSEVPQNLSASRPQDRQFILSSKKLLLSDSGFYLCAPGDRDSPLHFGNGTRLTVT.

This rearrangement joins TRBV4-1 to TRBJ2-1; TRBD2 matches at 10 bases. V gave up 2 bases and J gave up 7 bases; unmatched junction bases: 8. The germline V gene has CDR1 MGHRA and CDR2 YSYEKL. The CDR3 is 16 amino acids. The CDR3 region has the DNA TGCGCCAGCAGCCAACCTACTAGCGGGGTAGGTAATGAGCAGTTCTTC. Translation: CASSQPTSGVGNEQFF.

The chain has TRBV11-2 and TRBJ2-5; perhaps TRBD2 as D (5 bases). In germline, CDR1 is SGHAT, CDR2 FQNNGV. The V end was cut by 4 bases, the J end by 5 bases, with 14 bases between. CDR3 size: 14 residues. As DNA, the CDR3 is TGTGCCAGCAGCTCCTCAGCCACGGGGGAGACCCAGTACTTC. Amino acids: CASSSSATGETQYF.

The chain employs TRBV13 and TRBJ2-7; 8 nucleotides match TRBD1. Germline V gene data show CDR1 as PRHDT and CDR2 as FYEKMQ (reference sequence). The ends lost 2 bases at V and 3 bases at J; junction bases unmatched: 12. CDR3 length: 17 residues. The CDR3 loop is CASSLRLAPGGGYEQYV. CDR3 DNA sequence: TGTGCCAGCAGCTTAAGGCTCGCCCCAGGGGGCGGCTACGAGCAGTACGTC.

In this sample, this clone turned up a few times. The DNA is left out, because the CDR3 cannot be placed on it with certainty; the CDR3 is given as TCRdb lists it. The rearrangement joins TRBV21-1 to TRBJ2-7; the table's D gene call, TRBD1, was not cross checked with the DNA. TRBV21-1 is described as a pseudogene. The CDR3 is 15 residues long, ends included. This CDR3 reads CASSKEWGQGNEQYV.

V is TRBV7-9 and J is TRBJ1-5; 9 nucleotides line up with TRBD1. The length of the CDR3 is 18 residues. Germline V lookup: CDR1 SEHNR, CDR2 FQNEAQ (reference sequence). V shed 5 bases and J 4 bases; nucleotides not matched to a gene: 15. This CDR3 reads CASSQSRTGDSRNQPQHF. CDR3 DNA sequence: TGTGCCAGCAGCCAATCCAGGACAGGGGATTCTAGGAATCAGCCCCAGCATTTT.

The rearrangement uses TRBV3-1 (or the pseudogene TRBV3-2) and TRBJ2-2; D uncertain. Trimming shortened V by 1 base and J by 3 bases, and 9 bases separated the two germline ends. There are 15 residues in the CDR3. CDR1 is LGHDT and CDR2 is YNNKEL in the germline V gene (reference sequence). The CDR3 loop is CASSQARVYTGELFF. DNA for the CDR3: TGTGCCAGCAGCCAAGCCCGGGTTTACACCGGGGAGCTGTTTTTT.

The rearrangement uses TRBV18 and TRBJ2-2; D ambiguous. The V end lost 1 base, the J end lost 1 base, and 4 bases lay between the germline ends. The CDR3 totals 14 residues. Germline loops: CDR1 KGHSH, CDR2 LQKENI. The CDR3 spells CASSPHKNTGELFF. In DNA, the CDR3 is TGTGCCAGCTCACCACACAAGAACACCGGGGAGCTGTTTTTT.